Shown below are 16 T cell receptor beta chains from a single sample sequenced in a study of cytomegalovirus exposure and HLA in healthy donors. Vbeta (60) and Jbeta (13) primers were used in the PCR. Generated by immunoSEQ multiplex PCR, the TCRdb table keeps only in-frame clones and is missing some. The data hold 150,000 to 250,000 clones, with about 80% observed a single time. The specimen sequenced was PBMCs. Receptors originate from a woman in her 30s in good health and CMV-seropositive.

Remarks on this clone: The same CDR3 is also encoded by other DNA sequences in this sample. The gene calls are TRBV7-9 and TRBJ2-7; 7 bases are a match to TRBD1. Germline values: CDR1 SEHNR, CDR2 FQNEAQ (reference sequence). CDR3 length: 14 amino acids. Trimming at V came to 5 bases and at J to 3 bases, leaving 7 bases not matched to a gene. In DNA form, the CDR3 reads TGTGCCAGCAGCAACCGGGACAGAGGCTACGAGCAGTACTTC. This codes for CASSNRDRGYEQYF.

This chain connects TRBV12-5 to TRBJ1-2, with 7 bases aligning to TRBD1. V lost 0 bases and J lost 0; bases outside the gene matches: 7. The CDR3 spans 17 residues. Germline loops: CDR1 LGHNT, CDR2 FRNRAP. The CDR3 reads CASGLVIHRGPNYGYTF. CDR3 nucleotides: TGTGCTAGTGGTTTGGTAATTCACAGGGGCCCTAACTATGGCTACACCTTC.

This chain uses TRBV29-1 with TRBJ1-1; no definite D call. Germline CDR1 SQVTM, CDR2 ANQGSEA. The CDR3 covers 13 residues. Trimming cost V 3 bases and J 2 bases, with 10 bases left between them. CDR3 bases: TGCAGCGTTGACGGTGTCGGTAACACTGAAGCTTTCTTT. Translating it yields CSVDGVGNTEAFF.

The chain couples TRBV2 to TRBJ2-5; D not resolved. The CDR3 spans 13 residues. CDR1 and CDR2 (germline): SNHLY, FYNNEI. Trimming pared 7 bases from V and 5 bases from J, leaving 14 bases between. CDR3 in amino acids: CASNRNQDETQYF. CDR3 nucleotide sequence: TGTGCCAGCAATAGAAACCAAGATGAGACCCAGTACTTC.

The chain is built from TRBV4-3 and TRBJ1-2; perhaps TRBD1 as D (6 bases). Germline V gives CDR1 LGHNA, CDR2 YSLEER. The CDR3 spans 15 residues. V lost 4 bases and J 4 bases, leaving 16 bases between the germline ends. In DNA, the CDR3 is TGCGCCAGCAGCCCAGCACAGGGAGAAGGCTATGGCTACACCTTC. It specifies CASSPAQGEGYGYTF.

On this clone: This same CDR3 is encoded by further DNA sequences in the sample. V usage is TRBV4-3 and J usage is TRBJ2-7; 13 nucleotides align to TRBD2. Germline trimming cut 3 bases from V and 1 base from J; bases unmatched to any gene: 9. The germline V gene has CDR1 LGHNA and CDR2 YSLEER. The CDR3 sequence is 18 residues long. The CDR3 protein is CASSQDLGLAGRSYEQYF. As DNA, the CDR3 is TGCGCCAGCAGCCAGGACCTGGGACTAGCGGGACGTTCCTACGAGCAGTACTTC.

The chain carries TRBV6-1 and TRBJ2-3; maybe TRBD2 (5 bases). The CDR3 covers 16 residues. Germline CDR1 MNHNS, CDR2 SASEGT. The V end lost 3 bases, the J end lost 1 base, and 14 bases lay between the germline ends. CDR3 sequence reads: CASSELGEIGTDTQYF. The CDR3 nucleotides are TGTGCCAGCAGTGAGCTTGGGGAGATCGGCACAGATACGCAGTATTTT.

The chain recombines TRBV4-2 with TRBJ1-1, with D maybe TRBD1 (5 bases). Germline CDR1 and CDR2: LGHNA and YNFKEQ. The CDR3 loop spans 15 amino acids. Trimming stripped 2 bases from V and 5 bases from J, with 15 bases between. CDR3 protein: CASSQPWGERTEAFF. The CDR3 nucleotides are TGTGCCAGCAGCCAACCTTGGGGCGAGAGAACTGAAGCTTTCTTT.

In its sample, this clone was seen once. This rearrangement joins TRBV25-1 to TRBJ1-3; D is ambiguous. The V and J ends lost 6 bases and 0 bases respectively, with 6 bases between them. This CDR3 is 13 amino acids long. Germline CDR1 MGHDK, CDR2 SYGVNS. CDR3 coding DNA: TGTGCCAGCAGGCAGGCCTCTGGAAACACCATATATTTT. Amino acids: CASRQASGNTIYF.

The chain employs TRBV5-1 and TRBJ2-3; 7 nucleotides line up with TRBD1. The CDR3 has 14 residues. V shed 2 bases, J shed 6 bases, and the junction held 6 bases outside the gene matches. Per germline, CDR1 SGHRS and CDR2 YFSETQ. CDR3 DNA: TGCGCCAGCAGCTTCGGGACAGAAGGGGATACGCAGTATTTT. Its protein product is CASSFGTEGDTQYF.

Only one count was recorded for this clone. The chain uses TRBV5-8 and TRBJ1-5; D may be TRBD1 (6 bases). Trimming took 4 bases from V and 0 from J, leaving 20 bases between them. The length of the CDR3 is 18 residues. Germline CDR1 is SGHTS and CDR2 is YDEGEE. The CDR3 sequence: CASSLLTTTGHSNQPQHF. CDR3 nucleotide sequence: TGTGCCAGCAGCCTCCTGACCACTACGGGACATAGCAATCAGCCCCAGCATTTT.

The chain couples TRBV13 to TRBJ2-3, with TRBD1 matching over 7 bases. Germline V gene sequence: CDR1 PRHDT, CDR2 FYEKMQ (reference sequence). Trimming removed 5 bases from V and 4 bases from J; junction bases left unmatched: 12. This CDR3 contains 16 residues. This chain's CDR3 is CASSLLITGAADTQYF. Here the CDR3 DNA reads TGTGCCAGCAGCCTACTAATTACAGGGGCTGCAGATACGCAGTATTTT. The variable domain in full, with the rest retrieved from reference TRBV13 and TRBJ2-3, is AAGVIQSPRHLIKEKRETATLKCYPIPRHDTVYWYQQGPGQDPQFLISFYEKMQSDKGSIPDRFSAQQFSDYHSELNMSSLELGDSALYFCASSLLITGAADTQYFGPGTRLTVL.

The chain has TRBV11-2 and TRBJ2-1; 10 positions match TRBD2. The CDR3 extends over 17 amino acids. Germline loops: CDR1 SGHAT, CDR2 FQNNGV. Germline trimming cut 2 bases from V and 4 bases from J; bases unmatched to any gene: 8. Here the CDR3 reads CASSLYMGTSAYNEQFF. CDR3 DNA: TGTGCCAGCAGCTTATATATGGGGACTAGCGCTTACAATGAGCAGTTCTTC.

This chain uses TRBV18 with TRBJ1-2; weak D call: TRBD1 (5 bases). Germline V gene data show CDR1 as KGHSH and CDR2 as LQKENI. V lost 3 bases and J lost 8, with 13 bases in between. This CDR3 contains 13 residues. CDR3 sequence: CASSPYDQGGYTF. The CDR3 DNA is TGTGCCAGCTCACCCTACGACCAGGGCGGCTACACCTTC.

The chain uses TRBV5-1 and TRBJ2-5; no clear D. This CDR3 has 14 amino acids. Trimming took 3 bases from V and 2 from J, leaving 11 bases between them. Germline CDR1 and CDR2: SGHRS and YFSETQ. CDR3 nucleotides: TGCGCCAGCAGCTCGCGGCAGCAGCAAGAGACCCAGTACTTC. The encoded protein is CASSSRQQQETQYF. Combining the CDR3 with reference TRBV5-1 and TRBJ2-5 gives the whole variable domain KAGVTQTPRYLIKTRGQQVTLSCSPISGHRSVSWYQQTPGQGLQFLFEYFSETQRNKGNFPGRFSGRQFSNSRSEMNVSTLELGDSALYLCASSSRQQQETQYFGPGTRLLVL.

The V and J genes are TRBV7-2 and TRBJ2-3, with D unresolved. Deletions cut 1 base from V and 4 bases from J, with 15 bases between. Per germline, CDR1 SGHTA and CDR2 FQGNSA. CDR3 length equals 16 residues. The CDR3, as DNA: TGTGCCAGCAGCTTAGTTGCGGTCTTTACACCAGATACGCAGTATTTT. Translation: CASSLVAVFTPDTQYF. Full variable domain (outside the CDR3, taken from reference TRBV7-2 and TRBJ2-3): GAGVSQSPSNKVTEKGKDVELRCDPISGHTALYWYRQSLGQGLEFLIYFQGNSAPDKSGLPSDRFSAERTGGSVSTLTIQRTQQEDSAVYLCASSLVAVFTPDTQYFGPGTRLTVL.